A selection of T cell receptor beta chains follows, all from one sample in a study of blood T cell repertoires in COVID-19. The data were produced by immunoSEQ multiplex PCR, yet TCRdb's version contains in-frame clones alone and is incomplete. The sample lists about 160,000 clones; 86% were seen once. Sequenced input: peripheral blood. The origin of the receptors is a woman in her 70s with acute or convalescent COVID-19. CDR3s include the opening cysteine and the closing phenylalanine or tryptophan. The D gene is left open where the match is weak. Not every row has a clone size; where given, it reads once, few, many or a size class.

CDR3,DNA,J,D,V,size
CASSQDWHSRGQPQHF,TGCGCCAGCAGCCAAGATTGGCACTCCCGGGGGCAGCCCCAGCATTTT,TRBJ1-5,.,TRBV4-3,.
CASSFEGQGLYTEAFF,TGTGCCAGCAGTTTTGAAGGGCAGGGGCTTTACACTGAAGCTTTCTTT,TRBJ1-1,.,TRBV27,.
CASSQDIQGAVGYTF,TGCGCCAGCAGCCAAGATATTCAGGGGGCAGTTGGCTACACCTTC,TRBJ1-2,TRBD1,TRBV4-3,.
CASSYQPGQNSPLHF,TGTGCCAGCAGTTACCAACCCGGACAGAATTCACCCCTCCACTTT,TRBJ1-6,.,TRBV6-5,few
CASSLAGGTNYGYTF,TGTGCCAGCAGCTTAGCAGGGGGCACTAACTATGGCTACACCTTC,TRBJ1-2,TRBD1,TRBV7-8,few
CASSPSDNRLTEAFF,TGTGCCAGCAGTCCCTCAGACAACCGATTAACTGAAGCTTTCTTT,TRBJ1-1,.,TRBV28,once
CASSRDSSGYGNTIYF,TGCGCCAGCAGCCGGGACTCTTCGGGGTACGGAAACACCATATATTTT,TRBJ1-3,.,TRBV4-1,.
CASSQGYFNQPQHF,TGCGCCAGCAGCCAAGGCTACTTCAATCAGCCCCAGCATTTT,TRBJ1-5,.,TRBV4-3,few
CASSELLTGPPADSGNTIYF,TGTGCCAGCAGTGAACTCCTGACAGGGCCCCCGGCCGACTCTGGAAACACCATATATTTT,TRBJ1-3,TRBD1,TRBV6-1,.
CASSFKTAKDTGELFF,TGCGCCAGCAGCTTTAAAACAGCAAAGGACACCGGGGAGCTGTTTTTT,TRBJ2-2,.,TRBV5-1,.
CASSPLVAGGVETQYF,TGTGCCAGCAGCCCCCTGGTAGCGGGAGGGGTAGAGACCCAGTACTTC,TRBJ2-5,TRBD2,TRBV9,.
CASSRETNRPSEAFF,TGCGCCAGCAGCCGCGAAACTAACAGGCCTTCGGAAGCTTTCTTT,TRBJ1-1,.,TRBV4-3,.
CASSSGAIPPLHF,TGTGCCAGCAGCTCAGGGGCCATACCACCCCTCCACTTT,TRBJ1-6,.,TRBV11-1,.
CASSSIGQFPYEQYF,TGTGCCAGCAGTTCCATCGGACAGTTCCCCTACGAGCAGTACTTC,TRBJ2-7,.,TRBV28,.
CASSQEDRGRETQYF,TGCGCCAGCAGCCAAGAGGACAGGGGTAGGGAGACCCAGTACTTC,TRBJ2-5,TRBD1,TRBV4-1,.
CASSLVQGATNEKLFF,TGCGCCAGCAGCTTGGTACAGGGTGCAACTAATGAAAAACTGTTTTTT,TRBJ1-4,.,TRBV5-1,.
CASSLALIPYEQYF,TGTGCCAGCAGCTTAGCGCTAATCCCCTACGAGCAGTACTTC,TRBJ2-7,.,TRBV7-2,.
CASSPGQGIFVLTF,TGTGCCAGCTCACCGGGACAGGGAATCTTTGTCCTGACTTTC,TRBJ2-6,TRBD1,TRBV18,.
CASSEGDEQYF,TGCGCCAGCAGTGAGGGAGATGAGCAGTACTTC,TRBJ2-7,.,TRBV10-1,.
CAIGHRADYEQYF,TGTGCCATCGGCCATCGCGCGGACTACGAGCAGTACTTC,TRBJ2-7,.,TRBV6-9,.
CASSSDRSNQPQHF,TGTGCCAGCAGCTCGGACAGGAGCAATCAGCCCCAGCATTTT,TRBJ1-5,TRBD1,TRBV28,.
CASSRDIETLHF,TGTGCCAGCTCACGGGACATCGAAACCCTCCACTTT,TRBJ1-6,.,TRBV18,.
CASSKMPGQGLGEQYF,TGTGCCAGCAGTAAAATGCCGGGACAGGGTCTCGGCGAGCAGTACTTC,TRBJ2-7,TRBD1,TRBV2,.
CASSLVRGGGNSPLHF,TGTGCCAGCAGTTTAGTACGAGGGGGTGGGAATTCACCCCTCCACTTT,TRBJ1-6,.,TRBV27,.
CASSQQGQGAGEQYF,TGTGCCAGCAGCCAACAAGGACAGGGGGCAGGCGAGCAGTACTTC,TRBJ2-7,TRBD1,TRBV3-1/TRBV3-2,.
CASSPLAGRAETQYF,TGTGCCAGCAGTCCTCTAGCGGGACGGGCTGAGACCCAGTACTTC,TRBJ2-5,TRBD2,TRBV27,.
CASNSGGPAGNTIYF,TGTGCCAGCAACTCTGGGGGCCCAGCAGGAAACACCATATATTTT,TRBJ1-3,.,TRBV28,.
CASSQGQGPLNYGYTF,TGCGCCAGCAGCCAGGGGCAGGGGCCCCTCAACTATGGCTACACCTTC,TRBJ1-2,.,TRBV4-1,few
CATSRDTGGMNEQFF,TGTGCCACCAGCAGAGATACGGGAGGCATGAATGAGCAGTTCTTC,TRBJ2-1,TRBD2,TRBV15,once
CASSPYPNYGYTF,TGTGCCAGCAGTCCTTATCCTAACTATGGCTACACCTTC,TRBJ1-2,.,TRBV27,.
CASSERWTGGSEAFF,TGTGCCAGCAGTGAAAGGTGGACAGGGGGCTCTGAAGCTTTCTTT,TRBJ1-1,TRBD1,TRBV2,.
CASSPQTSGREQFF,TGTGCCAGCAGCCCCCAGACTAGCGGGAGAGAGCAGTTCTTC,TRBJ2-1,TRBD2,TRBV7-3,few
CASSVYRDTQYF,TGTGCCAGCAGCGTATATCGGGATACGCAGTATTTT,TRBJ2-3,.,TRBV9,.
CASSLPRERNQPQHF,TGCGCCAGCAGTCTTCCGAGGGAGAGAAATCAGCCCCAGCATTTT,TRBJ1-5,.,TRBV23-1,few
CASRLAGEGTQYF,TGTGCCAGCAGACTAGCGGGAGAGGGGACCCAGTACTTC,TRBJ2-5,TRBD2,TRBV6-5,.
CASSVGTEYSGYTF,TGTGCCAGCAGCGTAGGGACAGAATATAGCGGCTACACCTTC,TRBJ1-2,.,TRBV9,.
CASSLRASGSNQPQHF,TGTGCCAGCAGTTTACGAGCCTCAGGAAGCAATCAGCCCCAGCATTTT,TRBJ1-5,.,TRBV27,.
CSDECSASPGTGREQYF,TGCAGCGACGAGTGTAGTGCTAGCCCGGGGACAGGGCGCGAGCAGTACTTC,TRBJ2-7,TRBD1,TRBV29-1,.
CASRDFAGWEQFF,TGTGCCAGCAGGGACTTTGCCGGGTGGGAGCAGTTCTTC,TRBJ2-1,.,TRBV6-5,.
CASSPLERVRGTDTQYF,TGTGCCAGTAGTCCCCTAGAGCGGGTAAGGGGCACAGATACGCAGTATTTT,TRBJ2-3,.,TRBV19,.
CSVERQGVAEAFF,TGCAGCGTCGAGAGGCAGGGGGTAGCTGAAGCTTTCTTT,TRBJ1-1,TRBD1,TRBV29-1,once
CASSPGVGSSNTGELFF,TGTGCCAGCAGCCCAGGGGTAGGTTCGTCGAACACCGGGGAGCTGTTTTTT,TRBJ2-2,.,TRBV3-1/TRBV3-2,.
CASSPQTGTGLGELFF,TGTGCCAGCAGCCCGCAAACCGGGACAGGGCTCGGGGAGCTGTTTTTT,TRBJ2-2,TRBD1,TRBV7-6,.
CASSPGSEGYGYTF,TGTGCCAGCTCACCTGGATCGGAGGGCTATGGCTACACCTTC,TRBJ1-2,.,TRBV18,.
CASSYGRQGQYGYTF,TGTGCCAGCAGTTACGGGCGACAGGGACAGTATGGCTACACCTTC,TRBJ1-2,TRBD1,TRBV27,once
CASSFAGREVRDTQYF,TGTGCCAGCAGTTTTGCGGGGCGGGAGGTGAGAGATACGCAGTATTTT,TRBJ2-3,TRBD2,TRBV28,once
CASSYITHRVAMNTEAFF,TGTGCCAGCAGCTATATTACCCACAGGGTCGCCATGAACACTGAAGCTTTCTTT,TRBJ1-1,.,TRBV9,.
CASSQDPGTVNTGELFF,TGCGCCAGCAGCCAAGATCCGGGAACCGTGAACACCGGGGAGCTGTTTTTT,TRBJ2-2,.,TRBV4-3,.